This TCR beta chain appears in the sequencing data of a study of blood T cell repertoires in COVID-19. At the level of the study: The United States, Italy and Spain were the sources of the acute and convalescent COVID-19 samples.

The V gene's germline CDR1 is MNHNS and CDR2 SASEGT. The CDR3 contains 12 residues. Trimming took off 2 bases at V and 6 bases at J, with 5 bases between the two ends. Per the authors' pipeline: Amplification of reference gene primers provided the estimated nucleated cell counts. The repertoire was sequenced with immunoSEQ multiplex PCR; TCRdb's copy has only in-frame clones and lacks some. V, J and clone size reflect that table, while D and trimming were determined from the DNA. The profile shows roughly 140,000 clones, 84% of them singletons. This study enrolled people aged about 18 to 100 from about 26 US geographic areas. Before they entered the study, exposed participants had met a COVID-19 case within 2 weeks.

The J gene is TRBJ1-3, the V gene TRBV6-1; D is undetermined. The sequenced material came from PBMCs or T cells enriched from blood (not recorded which). The TCR sequence derives from a woman aged 50 to 60 who had been exposed to COVID-19. The CDR3 bases are TGTGCCAGCAGTGAATTGGCAAACACCATATATTTT. Protein: CASSELANTIYF.